This TCR beta chain was obtained from a study of regulatory T cells in long-lasting Graves disease. On the study more broadly: Patients newly diagnosed with Graves' had been on antithyroid drugs for under 3 months.

Construction of the TCR beta libraries employed iRepertoire HTBI primers in conjunction with Arm-PCR of CDR3 regions. Each CDR3 protein gets one entry after TCRdb re-called the multiplex PCR reads with MiXCR. The table records 400,000 to 550,000 distinct CDR3 sequences, 15% of them present only once. Time point defined: newly diagnosed GD, antithyroid drugs for less than 3 months. PBMC RNA was the source of the TCR library. Looked up from germline, CDR1 is MDHEN and CDR2 is SYDVKM. This CDR3 is built from 20 residues. V gave up 5 bases and J gave up 4 bases; unmatched junction bases: 19. This clonotype was recorded many times. The same data also contributed to another study, on T cells in Graves' hyperthyroidism and ophthalmopathy. That study reports: Those patients with uncontrolled infection, other autoimmune disease, pregnancy or lactation were excluded. Initially, a first-round RT-PCR of the TCR CDR3 employed the HTBI primer set.

The chain carries TRBV28 and TRBJ2-7, with 14 positions matching TRBD2. This clonotype was obtained from a woman younger than 45 with Graves disease. The specimen comprised peripheral blood mononuclear cells (PBMCs), sampled at new diagnosis, from a patient treated with antithyroid drugs. The CDR3: CASSSLSGGTSGRRLYEQYF. CDR3 DNA: TGTGCCAGCAGTAGTTTAAGCGGTGGGACTAGCGGGAGAAGATTGTACGAGCAGTACTTC.